The 31 T cell receptor beta chains listed next were all sequenced from one sample in a study of blood T cell repertoires in COVID-19. Using immunoSEQ multiplex PCR, the repertoire was profiled, and TCRdb retains in-frame clones only, with some absent. The sample has around 250,000 clones; around 86% are singletons. Sequencing used peripheral blood. The receptors originated from a woman aged 80 or older with COVID-19, enrolled during active disease.

This clone has just one count. This rearrangement joins TRBV5-1 to TRBJ2-5, with no clear D. Per the germline V gene, CDR1 is SGHRS and CDR2 is YFSETQ. The CDR3 has 14 amino acids. The germline V and J ends were trimmed by 0 bases and 2 bases, with 8 bases remaining between them. The CDR3, as DNA: TGCGCCAGCAGCTTGGGAGGCAGTCAAGAGACCCAGTACTTC. Its protein is CASSLGGSQETQYF.

The genes are TRBV2 and TRBJ1-1; D remains ambiguous. CDR1 is SNHLY, CDR2 FYNNEI, per germline. This CDR3 is built from 13 residues. Deletions cut 4 bases from V and 1 base from J, with 7 bases between. The CDR3 nucleotides read TGTGCCAGCAGTGGCCAGTCGAACACTGAAGCTTTCTTT. This translates into CASSGQSNTEAFF. The variable domain in full, with the rest retrieved from reference TRBV2 and TRBJ1-1, is EPEVTQTPSHQVTQMGQEVILRCVPISNHLYFYWYRQILGQKVEFLVSFYNNEISEKSEIFDDQFSVERPDGSNFTLKIRSTKLEDSAMYFCASSGQSNTEAFFGQGTRLTVV.

V is TRBV6-5 and J is TRBJ2-1; unclear D gene. The CDR3 is 15 amino acids. Germline V gene lookup returns CDR1 MNHEY and CDR2 SVGAGI. V was pared by 5 bases and J by 0 bases, with 11 bases between. Written as DNA, the CDR3 is TGTGCCAGCAGTCCACAGCCTTTCTCCTACAATGAGCAGTTCTTC. Translated: CASSPQPFSYNEQFF.

CDR3 amino acids: CASSSTTGALNYGYTF. Written as DNA, the CDR3 is TGTGCCAGCTCATCCACGACAGGGGCCCTTAACTATGGCTACACCTTC. The gene calls are TRBV18 and TRBJ1-2, with 8 bases aligning to TRBD1. CDR1 and CDR2 (germline): KGHSH, LQKENI. J was trimmed by 1 base and V by 5 bases; bases with no gene match: 9. The CDR3 has 16 residues.

The count of this clone is one. The V gene is TRBV27, the J gene TRBJ1-2; TRBD1 is a possible D gene (5 bases). V gave up 3 bases and J gave up 7 bases, with 18 bases separating them. This CDR3 has 15 residues. Looked up from germline, CDR1 is MNHEY and CDR2 is SMNVEV (reference sequence). The CDR3 nucleotides read TGTGCCAGCAGTTTTCCCGACAGAACCCTATGTGGCTACACCTTC. This codes for CASSFPDRTLCGYTF.

CDR3 DNA: TGTGCCAGCAAAACCCACCGAATAGCTGAAGCTTTCTTT. It translates to CASKTHRIAEAFF. The gene calls are TRBV6-5 and TRBJ1-1; D gene uncertain. This CDR3 has 13 residues. CDR1 and CDR2 from the germline V gene are MNHEY and SVGAGI. V shed 7 bases and J shed 6 bases, with 15 bases lying between them.

This chain joins TRBV3-1 (or the pseudogene TRBV3-2) and TRBJ1-4; D possibly corresponds to TRBD1 (6 bases). Trimming pared 2 bases from V and 6 bases from J, leaving 16 bases between. The CDR3 covers 16 residues. The germline gives CDR1 LGHDT, CDR2 YNNKEL (reference sequence). Here the CDR3 reads CASSQSRGGGDEKLFF. CDR3 in DNA: TGTGCCAGCAGCCAAAGCCGAGGGGGGGGCGATGAAAAACTGTTTTTT.

The V gene is TRBV28, the J gene TRBJ2-3, with a weak D call TRBD2 (5 bases). CDR3 size: 14 residues. Germline values: CDR1 MDHEN, CDR2 SYDVKM. V gave up 4 bases and J gave up 3 bases, with 11 bases separating them. CDR3 sequence: CASSSSGKTDTQYF. The CDR3 DNA reads TGTGCCAGCAGTTCCTCCGGGAAGACAGATACGCAGTATTTT.

This sequence joins TRBV7-2 and TRBJ1-1; D is perhaps TRBD1 (6 bases). Trimming removed 5 bases at V and 0 bases at J, with 16 bases between. Germline-derived CDR1 and CDR2 are SGHTA and FQGNSA. The CDR3 covers 16 residues. CDR3 nucleotides: TGTGCCAGCAGCCCCGCCGGGACATACATGAACACTGAAGCTTTCTTT. Encoded protein: CASSPAGTYMNTEAFF.

Concerning this clone itself: Distinct nucleotide sequences in the sample also encode this CDR3. The chain combines TRBV5-1 with TRBJ1-1; no clear D gene. The length of the CDR3 is 14 residues. V lost 0 bases, J lost 2 bases, and 8 bases lay in between. Per germline, CDR1 SGHRS and CDR2 YFSETQ. CDR3 protein: CASSLGAVNTEAFF. The CDR3 nucleotides read TGCGCCAGCAGCTTGGGGGCAGTTAACACTGAAGCTTTCTTT.

The J gene is TRBJ1-2, the V gene TRBV29-1, with D hard to call. V shed 3 bases and J shed 4 bases, with 9 bases lying between them. From germline, CDR1 is SQVTM and CDR2 ANQGSEA. CDR3 length: 12 residues. CDR3 in amino acids: CSVDEGGYGYTF. The CDR3, as DNA: TGCAGCGTTGACGAGGGAGGCTATGGCTACACCTTC.

The rearrangement uses TRBV5-1 and TRBJ2-1; TRBD1 might be the D (6 bases). The CDR3 has 17 residues. The V gene lost 0 bases and the J gene lost 7 bases, with 20 bases spanning the gap. Germline values: CDR1 SGHRS, CDR2 YFSETQ. CDR3 residues: CASSLALVQGLGNEQFF. The CDR3 DNA follows: TGCGCCAGCAGCTTGGCGCTCGTTCAGGGGCTCGGGAATGAGCAGTTCTTC.

This clone was counted once. The chain uses TRBV4-1 and TRBJ1-1; 9 nucleotides match TRBD1. Trimming at V came to 1 base and at J to 7 bases, leaving 13 bases not matched to a gene. Germline CDR1 reads MGHRA; CDR2 reads YSYEKL. This CDR3 region has 17 residues. The CDR3 sequence is CASSQGRDRVVGVEAFF. Written as DNA, the CDR3 is TGCGCCAGCAGCCAAGGACGGGACAGGGTAGTTGGGGTTGAAGCTTTCTTT.

The chain has TRBV27 and TRBJ1-2; 11 positions match TRBD1. V lost 1 base, J lost 7 bases, and 5 bases stayed unmatched. Germline values: CDR1 MNHEY, CDR2 SMNVEV (reference sequence). The CDR3 runs to 15 residues. The CDR3 is CASSLLGQGVRGYTF. The CDR3 DNA is TGTGCCAGCAGTTTATTGGGACAGGGGGTGCGTGGCTACACCTTC.

The chain combines TRBV19 with TRBJ2-5; weak D call: TRBD2 (6 bases). The CDR3 consists of 15 residues. The germline V and J ends were trimmed by 3 bases and 5 bases, with 16 bases remaining between them. CDR1 LNHDA and CDR2 SQIVND come from the germline V gene (reference sequence). This chain's CDR3 is CASSIDGGSGETQYF. CDR3 bases: TGTGCCAGTAGTATCGACGGAGGGAGCGGGGAGACCCAGTACTTC.

This clone was seen a single time. The chain is built from TRBV19 and TRBJ2-5; 9 bases agree with TRBD2. The CDR3 is made up of 12 amino acids. J was trimmed by 6 bases and V by 7 bases; bases with no gene match: 3. Germline CDR1 LNHDA, CDR2 SQIVND (reference sequence). The chain's CDR3 is CASKAGGKTQYF. The CDR3 DNA sequence: TGTGCCAGTAAAGCGGGGGGAAAGACCCAGTACTTC.

The chain carries TRBV5-6 and TRBJ2-3, with 8 bases that match TRBD1. This CDR3 comprises 15 residues. Germline-derived CDR1 and CDR2 are SGHDT and YYEEEE. With 1 base clipped from V and 5 bases from J, the junction kept 6 bases outside the gene matches. This chain's CDR3 is CASSLSGQVVDTQYF. CDR3 nucleotides: TGTGCCAGCAGCTTGTCGGGACAGGTCGTAGATACGCAGTATTTT.

The genes are TRBV3-1 (or the pseudogene TRBV3-2) and TRBJ1-3; 10 bases map to TRBD1. The CDR3 length is 17 residues. Germline CDR1 reads LGHDT; CDR2 reads YNNKEL (reference sequence). The trim removed 4 bases at V and 2 bases at J, leaving 8 bases unmatched. The CDR3, as DNA: TGTGCCAGCAGCCCCTGGACAGGGGGTAGTACTGGAAACACCATATATTTT. The encoded protein is CASSPWTGGSTGNTIYF.

DNA of the CDR3: TGTGCCAGCTCACCAGCGTCCGGTGAGCAGTTCTTC. Translation: CASSPASGEQFF. The V call is TRBV18, the J call TRBJ2-1, with no clear D. Trimming took 2 bases from V and 9 from J, leaving 8 bases between them. Germline CDR1 and CDR2: KGHSH and LQKENI. The CDR3 extends over 12 amino acids.

DNA for the CDR3: TGTGCCAGCACCCCAACTAGCACCTACAATGAGCAGTTCTTC. Residues: CASTPTSTYNEQFF. This chain links TRBV14 with TRBJ2-1; a weak D match, TRBD2 (6 bases). V lost 7 bases and J lost 2, with 12 bases in between. CDR1 is SGHDN, CDR2 FVKESK, per germline. The CDR3 extends over 14 amino acids.

This rearrangement joins TRBV5-6 to TRBJ2-7, with 9 bases identical to TRBD1. The CDR3 runs 14 residues. Germline V lookup: CDR1 SGHDT, CDR2 YYEEEE. Losses at the gene ends were 5 bases for V and 1 base for J; bases not matched to a gene: 4. The CDR3 sequence is CASRNRGPSYEQYV. CDR3 DNA: TGTGCCAGCAGAAACAGGGGGCCATCCTACGAGCAGTACGTC.

This sequence joins TRBV18 and TRBJ1-2; TRBD1 is a possible D gene (5 bases). V was pared by 0 bases and J by 2 bases, with 7 bases between. The CDR3 consists of 14 residues. Germline V gives CDR1 KGHSH, CDR2 LQKENI. The CDR3, as DNA: TGTGCCAGCTCACCACCGGGACTGAACTATGGCTACACCTTC. Translation: CASSPPGLNYGYTF.

This chain uses TRBV19 with TRBJ1-6; TRBD1 aligns across 8 bases. Germline CDR1 LNHDA, CDR2 SQIVND (reference sequence). After removal of 6 bases from V and 7 bases from J, the junction contained 8 bases not matched to a gene. The CDR3 spans 15 residues. The CDR3 here is CASSPGQGENSPLHF. The CDR3 DNA reads as TGTGCCAGTAGCCCCGGACAGGGTGAAAATTCACCCCTCCACTTT.

Written as DNA, the CDR3 is TGTGCCAGTTCTTATCCCGGGGTAAGCGAGCAGTACTTC. Translating it yields CASSYPGVSEQYF. This sequence joins TRBV5-6 and TRBJ2-7; D possibly corresponds to TRBD2 (5 bases). The length of the CDR3 is 13 residues. Germline CDR1 reads SGHDT; CDR2 reads YYEEEE. Trimming took off 8 bases at V and 6 bases at J, with 18 bases between the two ends.

The rearrangement links TRBV5-3 to TRBJ1-5; 7 bases are shared with TRBD1. TRBV5-3 is an ORF, and what it does is uncertain. The CDR3 runs 19 residues. The trim removed 0 bases at V and 5 bases at J, leaving 17 bases unmatched. The DNA for the CDR3 is TGTGCCAGAAGCTTGGGCCTTACCCGACAGGGTCAATTCGATCAGCCCCAGCATTTT. Translated, it gives CARSLGLTRQGQFDQPQHF.

CDR3 protein: CASRMDGGVGNTIYF. Here the CDR3 DNA reads TGTGCCAGCAGGATGGACGGGGGGGTGGGAAACACCATATATTTT. The chain joins TRBV7-2 to TRBJ1-3, with D possibly TRBD1 on 5 matching bases. The V gene's germline CDR1 is SGHTA and CDR2 FQGNSA. This CDR3 has 15 residues. V was shortened by 6 bases and J by 4 bases, with 16 bases between the two germline ends.

The chain uses TRBV24-1 and TRBJ1-5, with D tentatively TRBD1 (5 bases). V shed 4 bases and J shed 0 bases, with 9 bases lying between them. Germline values: CDR1 KGHDR, CDR2 SFDVKD. The CDR3 sequence is 15 residues long. Here the CDR3 DNA reads TGTGCCACCAGTGAAGGGGCTTATAGCAATCAGCCCCAGCATTTT. This translates into CATSEGAYSNQPQHF.

This chain uses TRBV7-6 with TRBJ2-5; TRBD2 aligns across 11 bases. V lost 5 bases to trimming and J lost 6 bases; unmatched junction nucleotides: 11. The CDR3 totals 16 residues. Germline assignment: CDR1 SGHVS and CDR2 FNYEAQ. The DNA for the CDR3 is TGTGCCAGCAGCCAGCCTAGCGGGGGGCGGGGGAAGACCCAGTACTTC. Residues: CASSQPSGGRGKTQYF.

The chain has TRBV19 and TRBJ1-5; unclear D gene. The CDR3 covers 17 residues. The V gene lost 4 bases and the J gene lost 0 bases, with 16 bases spanning the gap. CDR1 is LNHDA, CDR2 SQIVND, per germline (reference sequence). CDR3 DNA sequence: TGTGCCAGTAGTAGGGGAAATTCGGGGTATAGCAATCAGCCCCAGCATTTT. Translation gives CASSRGNSGYSNQPQHF.

There are a few counts of this clone. The V call is TRBV18, the J call TRBJ1-5; D may be TRBD1 (6 bases). The CDR3 length is 15 residues. The germline CDR1 and CDR2 sequences are KGHSH and LQKENI. The V and J ends lost 3 bases and 3 bases respectively, with 12 bases between them. The CDR3 DNA sequence: TGTGCCAGCTCACCGCCAGGGGCCCTCAATCAGCCCCAGCATTTT. As protein: CASSPPGALNQPQHF. The full variable domain, its missing parts supplied by reference TRBV18 and TRBJ1-5, is NAGVMQNPRHLVRRRGQEARLRCSPMKGHSHVYWYRQLPEEGLKFMVYLQKENIIDESGMPKERFSAEFPKEGPSILRIQQVVRGDSAAYFCASSPPGALNQPQHFGDGTRLSIL.

This chain links TRBV6-4 with TRBJ1-6, with no clear D. There are 14 residues in the CDR3. Germline V gene sequence: CDR1 MRHNA, CDR2 SNTAGT. Trimming cost V 4 bases and J 7 bases, with 11 bases left between them. The CDR3 DNA sequence: TGTGCCAGCAGTGTCGTCGCGGGGAATTCACCCCTCCACTTT. As protein: CASSVVAGNSPLHF.